This TCR beta chain was profiled in a study of cytomegalovirus exposure and HLA in healthy donors. A note on this clone: Its antigen remains unidentified.

Primers included in the PCR were 60 Vbeta and 13 Jbeta primers. Only in-frame clones appear in the TCRdb table, and some are missing; sequencing was by immunoSEQ multiplex PCR. The sample comprises 100,000 or so clones, around 70% of which are singletons, and under 3% rests with the top ten. Study-wide results and limits: In a later analysis, HLA-associated TCR beta chains were more clonally expanded than equally common others.

The CDR3 extends over 16 amino acids. J gave up 5 bases and V 9 bases, and 13 bases lay outside the gene matches. The V gene's germline CDR1 is SNHLY and CDR2 FYNNEI. The chain has TRBV2 and TRBJ2-2; TRBD2 agrees at 9 bases. The source of this sequence is a man aged 45-65 years in good health and CMV-seronegative. The sample comprised PBMCs. The CDR3 DNA reads as TGTGCCAGTGCGGCGGATAGCGGGAGAGGGACCGGGGAGCTGTTTTTT. This encodes CASAADSGRGTGELFF.